The rows below give T cell receptor beta chains drawn from one sample of a study of OX40 agonist ivuxolimab in advanced cancers. Generated by immunoSEQ multiplex PCR, the TCRdb table keeps only in-frame clones and is missing some. The sample lists about 34,000 clones; 80% to 95% were seen once. The source was CD4+ or CD8+ T cells sorted from blood, collected in a trial of the OX40 agonist ivuxolimab. The source of these receptors is an adult with an advanced solid tumor such as melanoma, head and neck, liver or kidney cancer. Both conserved end residues are part of each CDR3. The order of the fields is CDR3 protein, D gene, V gene, J gene. The D gene is left open where the match is weak.

CASSVGSGTDTQYF	NA	TRBV9	TRBJ2-3
CAWSVLGNSGNTIYF	NA	TRBV30	TRBJ1-3
CASSGPGNRGETQYF	NA	TRBV2	TRBJ2-5
CASSFRAVTGEQYF	NA	TRBV27	TRBJ2-7
CASSYWNRGRRKLFF	NA	TRBV6-5	TRBJ1-4
CASSQSREQETQYF	NA	TRBV6-6	TRBJ2-5
CASSEARQGHVDF	NA	TRBV2	TRBJ2-7
CASSIAGTGLNEQYF	TRBD1	TRBV19	NA
CGLSEDEQYF	NA	TRBV6-5	TRBJ2-7
CASSSDRAHTGELFF	TRBD1	TRBV7-2	TRBJ2-2
CASSPPGRANTEAFF	NA	TRBV18	TRBJ1-1
CAISKGQGSQPQHF	TRBD1	TRBV10-3	TRBJ1-5
CASSTAGDPNTEAFF	NA	TRBV25-1	TRBJ1-1
CASSTRRGNYEQYF	NA	TRBV19	TRBJ2-7
CASSITSGRSTGELFF	TRBD2	TRBV19	TRBJ2-2
CATSRGGPSKNIQYF	NA	TRBV15	TRBJ2-4
CASSQDPGTSGYTDTQYF	TRBD2	TRBV4-2	TRBJ2-3
CASSLDRANYGYTF	NA	TRBV7-8	TRBJ1-2
CAWSGTSGRVTYNEQFF	TRBD2	TRBV30	TRBJ2-1
CASSFDPGSNQPQHF	NA	TRBV5-1	TRBJ1-5
CAWSVRVEAFF	NA	TRBV30	TRBJ1-1
CASSALIGNTIYF	NA	TRBV9	TRBJ1-3